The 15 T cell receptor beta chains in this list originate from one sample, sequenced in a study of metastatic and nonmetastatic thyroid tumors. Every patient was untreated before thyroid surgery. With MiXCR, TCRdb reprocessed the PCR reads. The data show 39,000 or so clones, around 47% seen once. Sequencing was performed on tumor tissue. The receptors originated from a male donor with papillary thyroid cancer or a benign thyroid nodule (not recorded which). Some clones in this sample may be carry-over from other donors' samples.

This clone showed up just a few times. DNA of the CDR3: TGTGCCAGCAGTTACGAGATTAGAGATCCCTATGGCTACACCTTC. Protein sequence: CASSYEIRDPYGYTF. The gene calls are TRBV6-5 and TRBJ1-2; D is unclear. This CDR3 region has 15 residues. Trimming removed 2 bases at V and 4 bases at J, with 14 bases between. The germline V gene has CDR1 MNHEY and CDR2 SVGAGI.

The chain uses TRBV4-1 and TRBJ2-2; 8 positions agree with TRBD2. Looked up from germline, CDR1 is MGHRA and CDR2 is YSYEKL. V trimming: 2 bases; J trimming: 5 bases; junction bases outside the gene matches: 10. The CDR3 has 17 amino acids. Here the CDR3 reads CASSQFSGEVGTGELFF. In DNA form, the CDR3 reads TGCGCCAGCAGCCAATTTAGCGGGGAGGTTGGGACCGGGGAGCTGTTTTTT.

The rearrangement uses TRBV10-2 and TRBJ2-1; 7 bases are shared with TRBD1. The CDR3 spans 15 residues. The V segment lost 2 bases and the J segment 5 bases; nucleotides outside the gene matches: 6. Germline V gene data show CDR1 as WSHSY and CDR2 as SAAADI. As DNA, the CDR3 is TGCGCCAGCAGTGAGACTACGACAGGGCACAATGAGCAGTTCTTC. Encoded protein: CASSETTTGHNEQFF.

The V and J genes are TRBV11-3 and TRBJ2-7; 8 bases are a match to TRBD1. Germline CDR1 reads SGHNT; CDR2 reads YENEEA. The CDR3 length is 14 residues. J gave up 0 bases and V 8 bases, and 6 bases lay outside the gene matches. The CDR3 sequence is CASRRDRLSYEQYF. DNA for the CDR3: TGTGCCAGCCGGCGGGACAGGCTCTCCTACGAGCAGTACTTC.

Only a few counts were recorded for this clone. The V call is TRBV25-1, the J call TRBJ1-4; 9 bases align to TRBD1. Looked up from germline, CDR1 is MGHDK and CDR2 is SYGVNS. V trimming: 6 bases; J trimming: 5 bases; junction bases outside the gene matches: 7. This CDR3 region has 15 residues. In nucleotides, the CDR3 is TGTGCCAGCAGAGAGCCGGGACAGGGAAATGAAAAACTGTTTTTT. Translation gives CASREPGQGNEKLFF.

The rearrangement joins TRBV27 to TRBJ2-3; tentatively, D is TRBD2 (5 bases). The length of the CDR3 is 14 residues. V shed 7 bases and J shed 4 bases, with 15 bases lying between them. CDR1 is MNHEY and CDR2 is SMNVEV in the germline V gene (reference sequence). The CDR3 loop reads CASNSYGVADTQYF. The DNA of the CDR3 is TGTGCCAGCAATAGTTACGGGGTGGCAGATACGCAGTATTTT.

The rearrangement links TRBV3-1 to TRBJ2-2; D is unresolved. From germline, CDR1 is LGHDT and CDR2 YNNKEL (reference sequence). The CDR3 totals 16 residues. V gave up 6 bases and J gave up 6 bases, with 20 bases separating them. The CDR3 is CASSLNGFLLAGELFF. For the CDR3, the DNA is TGTGCCAGCAGTCTAAATGGGTTTCTGTTAGCCGGGGAGCTGTTTTTT. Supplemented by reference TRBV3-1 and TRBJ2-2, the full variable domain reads DTAVSQTPKYLVTQMGNDKSIKCEQNLGHDTMYWYKQDSKKFLKIMFSYNNKELIINETVPNRFSPKSPDKAHLNLHINSLELGDSAVYFCASSLNGFLLAGELFFGEGSRLTVL.

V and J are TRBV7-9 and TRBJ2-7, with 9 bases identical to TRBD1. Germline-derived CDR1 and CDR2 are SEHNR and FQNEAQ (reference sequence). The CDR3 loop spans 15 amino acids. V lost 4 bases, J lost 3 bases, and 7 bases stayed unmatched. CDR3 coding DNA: TGTGCCAGCAGCTCTTCCGGGACAGGGTTCTACGAGCAGTACTTC. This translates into CASSSSGTGFYEQYF.

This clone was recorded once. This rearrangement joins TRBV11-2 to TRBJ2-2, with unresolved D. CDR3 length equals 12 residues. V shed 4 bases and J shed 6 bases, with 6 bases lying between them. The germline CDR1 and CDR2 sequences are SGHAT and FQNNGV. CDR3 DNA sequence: TGTGCCAGCAGCTCTTTATCCGGGGAGCTGTTTTTT. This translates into CASSSLSGELFF. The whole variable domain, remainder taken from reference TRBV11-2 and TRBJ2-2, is EAGVAQSPRYKIIEKRQSVAFWCNPISGHATLYWYQQILGQGPKLLIQFQNNGVVDDSQLPKDRFSAERLKGVDSTLKIQPAKLEDSAVYLCASSSLSGELFFGEGSRLTVL.

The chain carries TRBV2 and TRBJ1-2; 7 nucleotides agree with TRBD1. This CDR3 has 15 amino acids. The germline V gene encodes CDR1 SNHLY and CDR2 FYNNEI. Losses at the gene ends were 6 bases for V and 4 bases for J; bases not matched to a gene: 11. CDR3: CASSSIGGGPYGYTF. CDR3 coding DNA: TGTGCCAGCAGCTCGATAGGGGGCGGCCCCTATGGCTACACCTTC. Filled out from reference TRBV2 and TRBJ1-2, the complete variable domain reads EPEVTQTPSHQVTQMGQEVILRCVPISNHLYFYWYRQILGQKVEFLVSFYNNEISEKSEIFDDQFSVERPDGSNFTLKIRSTKLEDSAMYFCASSSIGGGPYGYTFGSGTRLTVV.

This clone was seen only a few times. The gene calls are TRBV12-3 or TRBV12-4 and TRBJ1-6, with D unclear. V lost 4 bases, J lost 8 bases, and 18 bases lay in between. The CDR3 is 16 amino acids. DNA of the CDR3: TGTGCCAGCAGTTCGGTCCGGACGGCGGCGGATTCACCCCTCCACTTT. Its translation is CASSSVRTAADSPLHF.

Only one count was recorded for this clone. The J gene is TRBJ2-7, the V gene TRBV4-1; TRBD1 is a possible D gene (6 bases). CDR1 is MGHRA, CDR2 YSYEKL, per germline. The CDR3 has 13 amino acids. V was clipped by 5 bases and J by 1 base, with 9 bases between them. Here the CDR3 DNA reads TGCGCCAGCAGCTTAACAGGGTCCTACGAGCAGTACTTC. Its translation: CASSLTGSYEQYF.

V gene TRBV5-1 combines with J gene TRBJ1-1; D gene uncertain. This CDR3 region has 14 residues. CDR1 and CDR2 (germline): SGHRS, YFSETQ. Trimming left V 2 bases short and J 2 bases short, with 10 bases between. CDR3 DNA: TGCGCCAGCAGCTTAGGCGTCGAAAACACTGAAGCTTTCTTT. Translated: CASSLGVENTEAFF.

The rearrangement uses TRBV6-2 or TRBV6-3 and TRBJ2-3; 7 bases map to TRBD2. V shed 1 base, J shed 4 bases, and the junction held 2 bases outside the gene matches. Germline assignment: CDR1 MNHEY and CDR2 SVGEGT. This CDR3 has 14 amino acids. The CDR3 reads CASSYFGGSDTQYF. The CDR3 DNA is TGTGCCAGCAGTTACTTCGGGGGGTCAGATACGCAGTATTTT.

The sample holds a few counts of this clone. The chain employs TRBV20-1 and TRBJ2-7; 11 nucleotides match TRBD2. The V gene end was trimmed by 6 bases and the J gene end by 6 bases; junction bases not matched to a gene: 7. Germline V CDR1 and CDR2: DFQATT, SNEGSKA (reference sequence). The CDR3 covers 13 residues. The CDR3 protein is CSASELAGAEQYF. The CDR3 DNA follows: TGCAGTGCCTCGGAACTAGCGGGAGCCGAGCAGTACTTC.